The clone carrying this T cell receptor beta chain was counted a few times. The sample originates from a study of human T cells and chemical hapten exposure. Study at large: Patches with 0.01% DPC went on the upper back, and the tests were read at 6 days.

Germline CDR1 and CDR2: SQVTM and ANQGSEA. Trimming took 6 bases from V and 2 from J, leaving 14 bases between them. The CDR3 spans 15 residues. Specified time point: pre-sensitization, week 0. Treatment defined: therapeutic diphenylcyclopropenone sensitization with weekly scalp DPC. The authors extracted total RNA from unfractionated whole blood. In TCRdb, the RACE reads were re-called with MiXCR into one record per CDR3 protein. The profile shows roughly 250,000 distinct CDR3 sequences, approximately 8.4% of them singletons. Specimen: whole blood, collected in connection with sensitization to the hapten diphenylcyclopropenone (DPC). The clonotype was recovered from a woman aged 40 to 50 with alopecia areata. Some clones in this sample may be carry-over from other donors' samples. The V gene is TRBV29-1, the J gene TRBJ2-6; tentatively, D is TRBD1 (6 bases). This chain's CDR3 is CSVQGLTPGANVLTF. The CDR3 nucleotides are TGCAGCGTACAGGGTCTCACCCCTGGGGCCAACGTCCTGACTTTC.